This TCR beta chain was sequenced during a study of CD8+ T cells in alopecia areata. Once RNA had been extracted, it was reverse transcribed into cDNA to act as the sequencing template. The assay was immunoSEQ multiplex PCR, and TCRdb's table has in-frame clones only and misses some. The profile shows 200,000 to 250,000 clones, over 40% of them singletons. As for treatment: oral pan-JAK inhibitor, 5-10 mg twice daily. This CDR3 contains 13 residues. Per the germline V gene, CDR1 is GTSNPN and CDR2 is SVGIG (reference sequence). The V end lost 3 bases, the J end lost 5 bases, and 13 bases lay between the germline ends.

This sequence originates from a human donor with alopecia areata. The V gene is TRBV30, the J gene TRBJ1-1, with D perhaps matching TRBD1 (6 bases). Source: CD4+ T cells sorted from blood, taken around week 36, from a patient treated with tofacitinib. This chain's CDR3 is CAWSRRTETEAFF. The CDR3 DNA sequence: TGTGCCTGGAGCCGACGGACAGAGACTGAAGCTTTCTTT.